The 13 T cell receptor beta chains below were found in one sample sequenced in a study of shared clonotypes between healthy human individuals. CD8 cells classed as naive were CD45RO-negative and positively selected for CCR7, excluding terminally differentiated effector memory CD45RA+ cells. The table came from immunoSEQ multiplex PCR; TCRdb's copy has only in-frame clones and leaves some out. The sample shows fewer than 1 million clones, about 97% of them seen only once. Material for sequencing was naive CD8+ T cells sorted from blood. Receptors were obtained from a man aged 30-40 years in good health.

With respect to this clone: Other DNA variants within this sample encode the same CDR3. The rearrangement links TRBV6-1 to TRBJ2-7; no definite D call. With 3 bases removed from V and 4 bases from J, the gap between germline ends came to 7 bases. This CDR3 spans 12 amino acids. Germline CDR1 reads MNHNS; CDR2 reads SASEGT. This CDR3 reads CASSEGLYEQYF. The CDR3 DNA reads TGTGCCAGCAGTGAGGGGTTATACGAGCAGTACTTC.

The chain has TRBV5-4 and TRBJ2-5, with D possibly matching TRBD2 (6 bases). This CDR3 is built from 12 residues. V gave up 10 bases and J gave up 3 bases, with 13 bases separating them. Germline CDR1 reads SGHNT; CDR2 reads YYREEE (reference sequence). The CDR3 bases are TGTGCCGGACGCCGGGAGAAAGAGACCCAGTACTTC. Encoded protein: CAGRREKETQYF.

The chain uses TRBV7-2 and TRBJ2-7; D is unclear. CDR3 length equals 13 residues. Between the trimmed V and J ends, which lost 2 bases and 4 bases, there was a span of 9 bases. The germline gives CDR1 SGHTA, CDR2 FQGNSA. The CDR3 nucleotides read TGTGCCAGCAGCTTATTTGGGCGATACGAGCAGTACTTC. This gives the protein CASSLFGRYEQYF.

The CDR3 DNA is TGTGCCAGCAGCAAACATTATCCAGAAGGGGGCGGGGAGCTGTTTTTT. It specifies CASSKHYPEGGGELFF. This sequence joins TRBV11-2 and TRBJ2-2, with D possibly being TRBD1 (6 bases). Trimming stripped 5 bases from V and 7 bases from J, with 20 bases between. The CDR3 covers 16 residues. Germline values: CDR1 SGHAT, CDR2 FQNNGV.

V gene TRBV5-1 combines with J gene TRBJ2-3; 8 bases agree with TRBD2. The CDR3 runs to 19 residues. With 3 bases clipped from V and 1 base from J, the junction kept 16 bases outside the gene matches. Germline CDR1 reads SGHRS; CDR2 reads YFSETQ. The CDR3 DNA reads as TGCGCCAGCAGCTCGGCGGGGTCTAGCGGGCGCCTTGGCACAGATACGCAGTATTTT. It encodes CASSSAGSSGRLGTDTQYF. Variable domain in full (rest from reference TRBV5-1 and TRBJ2-3): KAGVTQTPRYLIKTRGQQVTLSCSPISGHRSVSWYQQTPGQGLQFLFEYFSETQRNKGNFPGRFSGRQFSNSRSEMNVSTLELGDSALYLCASSSAGSSGRLGTDTQYFGPGTRLTVL.

The chain is built from TRBV5-1 and TRBJ2-7; 8 bases fit TRBD2. Germline-derived CDR1 and CDR2 are SGHRS and YFSETQ. Trimming removed 0 bases from V and 7 bases from J; junction bases left unmatched: 12. CDR3 size: 16 residues. The CDR3 loop is CASSLEGESSGEEQYF. CDR3 nucleotides: TGCGCCAGCAGCTTGGAAGGGGAAAGTAGCGGGGAAGAGCAGTACTTC.

This chain connects TRBV11-2 to TRBJ2-7; 10 bases map to TRBD2. J was trimmed by 2 bases and V by 5 bases; bases with no gene match: 6. The CDR3 extends over 15 amino acids. Germline V gene lookup returns CDR1 SGHAT and CDR2 FQNNGV. The CDR3 spells CASSPWTSGTYEQYF. CDR3 nucleotides: TGTGCCAGCAGCCCGTGGACTAGCGGAACCTACGAGCAGTACTTC.

Comment on this clone: The sample has other DNA sequences that encode this CDR3 too. This sequence joins TRBV5-1 and TRBJ2-2; TRBD2 matches 7 bases. Germline CDR1 is SGHRS and CDR2 is YFSETQ. V shed 0 bases and J 5 bases; nucleotides not matched to a gene: 1. This CDR3 is built from 14 residues. CDR3 in DNA: TGCGCCAGCAGCTTGGAGGGAGGGACCGGGGAGCTGTTTTTT. This sequence encodes CASSLEGGTGELFF.

The chain links TRBV9 to TRBJ1-2; TRBD1 agrees at 8 bases. The CDR3 covers 17 residues. Germline V gives CDR1 SGDLS, CDR2 YYNGEE. The V and J ends lost 0 bases and 4 bases, in that order; junction bases with no gene match: 11. CDR3 loop: CASSVEETGERVYGYTF. The CDR3 nucleotides read TGTGCCAGCAGCGTAGAGGAGACAGGGGAAAGGGTCTATGGCTACACCTTC. The variable domain in full, with the rest retrieved from reference TRBV9 and TRBJ1-2, is DSGVTQTPKHLITATGQRVTLRCSPRSGDLSVYWYQQSLDQGLQFLIQYYNGEERAKGNILERFSAQQFPDLHSELNLSSLELGDSALYFCASSVEETGERVYGYTFGSGTRLTVV.

The chain carries TRBV27 and TRBJ2-2; possibly TRBD2 for D (5 bases). V was trimmed by 1 base and J by 5 bases, leaving 11 bases between them. Germline V gene lookup returns CDR1 MNHEY and CDR2 SMNVEV (reference sequence). This CDR3 comprises 15 residues. The chain's CDR3 is CASSLYGMVTGELFF. CDR3 in DNA: TGTGCCAGCAGTTTATACGGGATGGTTACCGGGGAGCTGTTTTTT.

The CDR3 DNA is TGTGCCAGCAGCCCCGAGGGAGCAGATACGCAGTATTTT. This sequence encodes CASSPEGADTQYF. The chain couples TRBV14 to TRBJ2-3; tentative D call: TRBD2 (5 bases). Trimming removed 4 bases at V and 4 bases at J, with 9 bases between. Per the germline V gene, CDR1 is SGHDN and CDR2 is FVKESK. The CDR3 is made up of 13 amino acids. Looking up the rest from reference TRBV14 and TRBJ2-3 gives the full variable domain: EAGVTQFPSHSVIEKGQTVTLRCDPISGHDNLYWYRRVMGKEIKFLLHFVKESKQDESGMPNNRFLAERTGGTYSTLKVQPAELEDSGVYFCASSPEGADTQYFGPGTRLTVL.

This rearrangement joins TRBV4-1 to TRBJ2-1; D is perhaps TRBD2 (6 bases). This CDR3 is 16 amino acids long. Germline values: CDR1 MGHRA, CDR2 YSYEKL. Trimming took 4 bases from V and 7 from J, leaving 20 bases between them. The DNA of the CDR3 is TGCGCCAGCAGCCTACGTCGGTCTGCGGGGAATAATGAGCAGTTCTTC. It yields the protein CASSLRRSAGNNEQFF.

This clone was seen just once. The V and J genes are TRBV7-9 and TRBJ2-3; TRBD2 matches at 8 bases. CDR1 SEHNR and CDR2 FQNEAQ come from the germline V gene (reference sequence). V was pared by 5 bases and J by 7 bases, with 17 bases of the junction left unmatched. This CDR3 has 17 residues. The CDR3 here is CASSPLERTGGTYTQYF. The CDR3 region has the DNA TGTGCCAGCAGCCCCCTCGAACGGACGGGAGGGACTTATACGCAGTATTTT.